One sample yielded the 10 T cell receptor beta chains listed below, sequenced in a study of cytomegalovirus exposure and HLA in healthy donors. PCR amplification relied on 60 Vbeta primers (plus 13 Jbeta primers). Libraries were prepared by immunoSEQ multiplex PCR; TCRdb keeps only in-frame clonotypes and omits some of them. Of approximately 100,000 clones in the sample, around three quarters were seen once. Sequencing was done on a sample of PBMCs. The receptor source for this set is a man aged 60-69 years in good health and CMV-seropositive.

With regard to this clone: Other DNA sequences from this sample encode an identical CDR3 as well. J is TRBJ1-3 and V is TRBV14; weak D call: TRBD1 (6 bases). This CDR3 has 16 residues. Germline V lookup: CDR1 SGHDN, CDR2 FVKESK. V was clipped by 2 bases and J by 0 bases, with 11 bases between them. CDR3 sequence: CASSQPGHYSGNTIYF. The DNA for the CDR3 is TGTGCCAGCAGCCAACCGGGACACTACTCTGGAAACACCATATATTTT.

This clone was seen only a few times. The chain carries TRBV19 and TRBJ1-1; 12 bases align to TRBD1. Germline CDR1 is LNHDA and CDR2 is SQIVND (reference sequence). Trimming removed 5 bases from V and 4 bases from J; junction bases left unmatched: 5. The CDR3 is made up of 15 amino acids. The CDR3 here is CASSFGTGGGTEAFF. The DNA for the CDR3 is TGTGCCAGTAGTTTCGGGACAGGGGGCGGCACTGAAGCTTTCTTT.

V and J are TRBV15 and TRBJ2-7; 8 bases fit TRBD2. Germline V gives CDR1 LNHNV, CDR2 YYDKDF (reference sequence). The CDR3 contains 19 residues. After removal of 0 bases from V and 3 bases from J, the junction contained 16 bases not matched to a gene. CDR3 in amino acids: CATSRDGGIGGAFGYEQYF. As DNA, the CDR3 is TGTGCCACCAGCAGAGATGGAGGAATCGGGGGGGCCTTTGGCTACGAGCAGTACTTC.

In DNA, the CDR3 is TGTGCCAGCAGTGAATTCGGACTAAACTATGGCTACACCTTC. Its protein product is CASSEFGLNYGYTF. V is TRBV25-1 and J is TRBJ1-2; D unclear. Trimming left V 1 base short and J 2 bases short, with 8 bases between. CDR3 length: 14 amino acids. Per the germline V gene, CDR1 is MGHDK and CDR2 is SYGVNS.

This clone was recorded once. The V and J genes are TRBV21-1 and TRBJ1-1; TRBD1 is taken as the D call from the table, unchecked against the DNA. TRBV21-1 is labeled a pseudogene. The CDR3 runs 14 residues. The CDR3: CASIRRGGWTEAFF. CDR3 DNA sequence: TGTGCCAGCATCCGCAGAGGGGGTTGGACTGAAGCTTTCTTT.

DNA for the CDR3: TGTGCCAGCAGTCCTGGAGGGGTACCGAGCTACACCTTC. It yields the protein CASSPGGVPSYTF. V and J are TRBV27 and TRBJ1-2; the D gene is possibly TRBD1 (5 bases). The CDR3 is 13 residues long. CDR1 and CDR2 from the germline V gene are MNHEY and SMNVEV (reference sequence). V was shortened by 5 bases and J by 9 bases, with 16 bases between the two germline ends.

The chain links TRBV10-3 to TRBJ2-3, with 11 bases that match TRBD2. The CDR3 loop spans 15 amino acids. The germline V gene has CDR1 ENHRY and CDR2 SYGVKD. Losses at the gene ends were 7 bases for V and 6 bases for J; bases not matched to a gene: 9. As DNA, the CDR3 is TGTGCCATCACCGCGACTAGCGGGGCCACGGATACGCAGTATTTT. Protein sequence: CAITATSGATDTQYF.

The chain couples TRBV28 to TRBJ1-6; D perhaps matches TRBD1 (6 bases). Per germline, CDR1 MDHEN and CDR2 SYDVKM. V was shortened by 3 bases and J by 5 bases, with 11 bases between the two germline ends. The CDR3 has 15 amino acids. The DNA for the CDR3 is TGTGCCAGCAGTTTTCCTCAGGGGCATAATTCACCCCTCCACTTT. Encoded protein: CASSFPQGHNSPLHF.

The CDR3 sequence is CASSADLGVLETQYF. The CDR3 nucleotides read TGTGCCAGCAGCGCAGACCTAGGGGTTTTGGAGACCCAGTACTTC. The chain combines TRBV9 with TRBJ2-5; a possible D gene is TRBD1 (5 bases). The CDR3 covers 15 residues. Trimming cost V 3 bases and J 5 bases, with 17 bases left between them. Germline loops: CDR1 SGDLS, CDR2 YYNGEE.

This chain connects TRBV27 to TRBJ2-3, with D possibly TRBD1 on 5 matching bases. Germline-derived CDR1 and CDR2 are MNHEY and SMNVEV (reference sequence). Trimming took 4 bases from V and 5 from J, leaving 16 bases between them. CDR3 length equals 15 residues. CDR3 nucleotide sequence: TGTGCCAGCAGTTGGGGTGGCAGGGATGGAGATACGCAGTATTTT. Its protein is CASSWGGRDGDTQYF.